This section outlines one T cell receptor beta chain sequence together with its context. Its target is not known. The data stem from a study of cytotoxic CD8 clonotypes in ibrutinib-treated CLL. In the study overall: Overall, 25 or so responses were partial and 2 complete; following median roughly 72 months, about 14 patients stayed remitted and some 12 progressed.

Whole-study results and caveats: At baseline, clonality was higher than in age-matched healthy donors and correlated with CD8+ counts.

Assay: immunoSEQ multiplex PCR; the TCRdb copy retains only in-frame clones and omits some. The table includes 250,000 to 350,000 clones, around 69% detected once. Germline CDR1 is SGHTA and CDR2 is FQGNSA. The CDR3 spans 14 residues. The germline V and J ends were trimmed by 5 bases and 5 bases, with 15 bases remaining between them. The receptor's source is a human donor with chronic lymphocytic leukemia. Sequencing was performed on PBMCs, taken at disease progression, from a patient treated with ibrutinib. The chain links TRBV7-2 to TRBJ1-2, with a tentative D call TRBD1 (6 bases). In DNA form, the CDR3 reads TGTGCCAGCAGCGTCCGGGTCCAGGGGTATGGCTACACCTTC. Its translation is CASSVRVQGYGYTF.